This T cell receptor (beta chain) originates from a study of T cell responses to AZD1222 COVID-19 vaccine. Study outcomes and limitations: Repertoire sampling happened only post peak T cell response. Unmutated variant regions are reportedly targeted by nearly half of spike-specific TCRs. Clonal diversity was possibly underestimated, and white British individuals and females predominated among donors.

Sequencing used immunoSEQ multiplex PCR; TCRdb keeps in-frame clones, though not all of them. The top ten hold around 13% of the sample, which has about 110,000 clones, approximately 88% seen once. With 6 bases removed from V and 0 bases from J, the gap between germline ends came to 15 bases. The CDR3 runs to 16 residues. Germline CDR1 MDHEN, CDR2 SYDVKM. About this clone itself: The antigen is undetermined.

This specimen consisted of peripheral blood, obtained on day 0 of MenACWY control vaccination. The gene calls are TRBV28 and TRBJ2-1; possibly TRBD1 or TRBD2 for D (6 bases each). The clonotype was recovered from an adult in good health. The CDR3 DNA sequence: TGTGCCAGCAGCCGGGGGCTTCACAGCTCCTACAATGAGCAGTTCTTC. The encoded protein is CASSRGLHSSYNEQFF.